Below are 27 T cell receptor beta chains sequenced from a single sample in a study of shared clonotypes between healthy human individuals. Measured with immunoSEQ multiplex PCR; TCRdb has only the in-frame clones, and not every one. This sample carries roughly 1,500,000 clones, 98% of them seen once, and the ten largest clones take roughly 0.4%. The sequenced sample was naive CD4+ T cells sorted from blood. Subset of the sample: CD45RA+ positively selected. The receptors derive from a man aged 30 to 45 in good health.

This clone appeared a single time. The J gene is TRBJ2-7, the V gene TRBV10-3; the D gene is possibly TRBD2 (6 bases). With 4 bases removed from V and 0 bases from J, the gap between germline ends came to 25 bases. Germline V gene sequence: CDR1 ENHRY, CDR2 SYGVKD. The CDR3 sequence is 19 residues long. This chain's CDR3 is CAISGSGGSGSGFSYEQYF. Here the CDR3 DNA reads TGTGCCATCAGTGGCTCCGGGGGTTCTGGGAGCGGGTTCTCCTACGAGCAGTACTTC.

This clone was recorded only once. V usage is TRBV5-1 and J usage is TRBJ1-5; 10 positions match TRBD1. Germline trimming cut 0 bases from V and 7 bases from J; bases unmatched to any gene: 7. This CDR3 comprises 16 residues. Germline V gene lookup returns CDR1 SGHRS and CDR2 YFSETQ. CDR3 amino acids: CASSLDETGGGQPQHF. The CDR3 nucleotides read TGCGCCAGCAGCTTGGACGAGACAGGGGGCGGACAGCCCCAGCATTTT.

The rearrangement uses TRBV15 and TRBJ2-3; D uncertain. Germline CDR1 and CDR2: LNHNV and YYDKDF (reference sequence). The CDR3 is made up of 16 amino acids. V gave up 1 base and J gave up 2 bases, with 13 bases separating them. CDR3 region: CATSRGSGATTDTQYF. CDR3 sequence (DNA): TGTGCCACCAGCAGAGGATCCGGAGCTACCACAGATACGCAGTATTTT.

This chain uses TRBV27 with TRBJ2-1, with 10 bases fitting TRBD1. V was clipped by 2 bases and J by 4 bases; unmatched bases: 2. Germline-derived CDR1 and CDR2 are MNHEY and SMNVEV (reference sequence). The CDR3 is 15 amino acids. The CDR3 nucleotides are TGTGCCAGCAGTTTAGACAGGGGGCAATACAATGAGCAGTTCTTC. Protein product: CASSLDRGQYNEQFF.

The J gene is TRBJ2-7, the V gene TRBV7-9, with 14 bases aligning to TRBD2. Germline lookup yields CDR1 SEHNR and CDR2 FQNEAQ (reference sequence). This CDR3 comprises 17 residues. Trimming removed 5 bases from V and 3 bases from J; junction bases left unmatched: 9. As DNA, the CDR3 is TGTGCCAGCAGCCCACCGGGACTAGCGGGAGTCTTCTACGAGCAGTACTTC. It translates to CASSPPGLAGVFYEQYF.

Comment on this clone: This CDR3 is also generated by other DNA sequences in the sample. This sequence joins TRBV5-4 and TRBJ2-5; TRBD1 is a possible D gene (5 bases). The CDR3 loop spans 15 amino acids. In germline, CDR1 is SGHNT, CDR2 YYREEE (reference sequence). The V gene lost 0 bases and the J gene lost 2 bases, with 11 bases spanning the gap. Here the CDR3 DNA reads TGTGCCAGCAGCTTGGGTCAGGGTTATCAAGAGACCCAGTACTTC. Protein product: CASSLGQGYQETQYF.

The gene calls are TRBV5-1 and TRBJ2-5, with 7 bases lining up with TRBD2. The germline V gene has CDR1 SGHRS and CDR2 YFSETQ. CDR3 size: 15 residues. Losses at the gene ends were 1 base for V and 2 bases for J; bases not matched to a gene: 5. The CDR3 sequence: CASSLLSGRQETQYF. Here the CDR3 DNA reads TGCGCCAGCAGCTTGCTATCCGGGAGGCAAGAGACCCAGTACTTC.

The rearrangement links TRBV7-2 to TRBJ2-1, with D possibly being TRBD2 (5 bases). The CDR3 contains 15 residues. Germline-derived CDR1 and CDR2 are SGHTA and FQGNSA. V lost 6 bases and J 0 bases, leaving 12 bases between the germline ends. CDR3 bases: TGTGCCAGCAGGGACTGGGGAAGCTCCTACAATGAGCAGTTCTTC. Its translation: CASRDWGSSYNEQFF.

The rearrangement uses TRBV25-1 and TRBJ2-1, with D maybe TRBD2 (5 bases). From germline, CDR1 is MGHDK and CDR2 SYGVNS. This CDR3 region has 14 residues. Trimming took off 1 base at V and 6 bases at J, with 10 bases between the two ends. The CDR3 DNA is TGTGCCAGCAGTGAATTAAGGGAGATCAATGAGCAGTTCTTC. Translated: CASSELREINEQFF.

V and J are TRBV30 and TRBJ2-6; unclear D gene. Germline CDR1 GTSNPN, CDR2 SVGIG (reference sequence). V shed 2 bases and J shed 0 bases, with 11 bases lying between them. This CDR3 has 16 amino acids. The CDR3 reads CAWSRAGSSGANVLTF. CDR3 DNA: TGTGCCTGGAGTAGGGCAGGCAGCTCTGGGGCCAACGTCCTGACTTTC.

The chain joins TRBV5-1 to TRBJ1-1; 12 bases are a match to TRBD1. The CDR3 contains 14 residues. With 4 bases clipped from V and 5 bases from J, the junction kept 3 bases outside the gene matches. In germline, CDR1 is SGHRS, CDR2 YFSETQ. The CDR3 DNA reads as TGCGCCAGCAGCCGGGACAGGGGGCGGACTGAAGCTTTCTTT. Its protein product is CASSRDRGRTEAFF.

Note on this clone: The sample has other DNA sequences that encode this CDR3 too. The rearrangement joins TRBV28 to TRBJ2-7; D unclear. The V and J ends lost 2 bases and 4 bases respectively, with 6 bases between them. The CDR3 totals 12 residues. CDR1 is MDHEN, CDR2 SYDVKM, per germline. CDR3 amino acids: CASSLQVYEQYF. CDR3 sequence (DNA): TGTGCCAGCAGTTTACAGGTTTACGAGCAGTACTTC.

This clone was found once. The chain carries TRBV5-5 and TRBJ2-1; tentative D call: TRBD2 (5 bases). Trimming removed 4 bases at V and 1 base at J, with 9 bases between. The CDR3 runs 14 residues. Germline lookup yields CDR1 SGHKS and CDR2 YYEKEE (reference sequence). CDR3 DNA sequence: TGTGCCAGCAGCGAGGGTGCGTCCTACAATGAGCAGTTCTTC. This encodes CASSEGASYNEQFF.

The chain uses TRBV2 and TRBJ1-4; D ambiguous. V lost 6 bases to trimming and J lost 5 bases, with 19 bases between them. The CDR3 is made up of 16 amino acids. Germline V gives CDR1 SNHLY, CDR2 FYNNEI. CDR3 sequence reads: CASRREGPGLNEKLFF. The CDR3 nucleotides read TGTGCCAGCAGGAGGGAAGGGCCTGGGTTGAATGAAAAACTGTTTTTT.

The rearrangement uses TRBV19 and TRBJ2-5; 7 nucleotides agree with TRBD1. Per germline, CDR1 LNHDA and CDR2 SQIVND (reference sequence). This CDR3 contains 16 residues. The trim removed 5 bases at V and 1 base at J, leaving 10 bases unmatched. This CDR3 is CASSRARDSFQETQYF. DNA for the CDR3: TGTGCCAGTAGTCGGGCCCGGGACAGCTTCCAAGAGACCCAGTACTTC.

V gene TRBV15 combines with J gene TRBJ2-7, with a tentative D call TRBD1 (7 bases). The CDR3 has 15 amino acids. Per the germline V gene, CDR1 is LNHNV and CDR2 is YYDKDF (reference sequence). V lost 1 base and J 6 bases, leaving 16 bases between the germline ends. CDR3 amino acids: CATSRGQGLEGEQYF. DNA of the CDR3: TGTGCCACCAGCAGAGGACAGGGCTTGGAGGGCGAGCAGTACTTC.

This rearrangement joins TRBV30 to TRBJ2-7; 10 positions match TRBD1. The V and J ends lost 6 bases and 0 bases, in that order; junction bases with no gene match: 5. Germline CDR1 reads GTSNPN; CDR2 reads SVGIG (reference sequence). This CDR3 has 14 residues. The CDR3, as DNA: TGTGCCTGCCACGGACAGGGGGGCTCCTACGAGCAGTACTTC. Protein: CACHGQGGSYEQYF. Full variable domain (missing parts from reference TRBV30 and TRBJ2-7): SQTIHQWPATLVQPVGSPLSLECTVEGTSNPNLYWYRQAAGRGLQLLFYSVGIGQISSEVPQNLSASRPQDRQFILSSKKLLLSDSGFYLCACHGQGGSYEQYFGPGTRLTVT.

This chain connects TRBV18 to TRBJ1-2; 8 positions agree with TRBD1. The CDR3 sequence is 18 residues long. J lost 0 bases, V lost 1 base, and 10 bases had no gene match. Germline values: CDR1 KGHSH, CDR2 LQKENI. CDR3 coding DNA: TGTGCCAGCTCACCACTCGGACAGGGTGCTGGGACTAACTATGGCTACACCTTC. Its translation is CASSPLGQGAGTNYGYTF.

This clone appeared a single time. The chain is built from TRBV6-1 and TRBJ1-1, with D unclear. The CDR3 totals 12 residues. V was cut by 6 bases and J by 5 bases, with 10 bases left in between. Germline lookup yields CDR1 MNHNS and CDR2 SASEGT. CDR3 sequence: CASSQGRTEAFF. The CDR3 DNA reads as TGTGCCAGCAGCCAAGGGAGGACTGAAGCTTTCTTT.

The chain joins TRBV18 to TRBJ2-3; no reliable D call. V was shortened by 0 bases and J by 9 bases, with 16 bases between the two germline ends. In germline, CDR1 is KGHSH, CDR2 LQKENI. The CDR3 has 15 amino acids. CDR3 amino acids: CASSPPPITLLTQYF. For the CDR3, the DNA is TGTGCCAGCTCACCACCTCCCATTACTCTATTGACGCAGTATTTT.

This chain connects TRBV4-2 to TRBJ2-1; D possibly uses TRBD1 or TRBD2 (5 bases each). From germline, CDR1 is LGHNA and CDR2 YNFKEQ. The CDR3 contains 15 residues. Trimming stripped 2 bases from V and 10 bases from J, with 18 bases between. CDR3 in DNA: TGTGCCAGCAGCCAACAACCGGGACCCCTGTGGGAGCAGTTCTTC. Residues: CASSQQPGPLWEQFF.

This chain joins TRBV18 and TRBJ1-4, with D hard to call. CDR1 is KGHSH and CDR2 is LQKENI in the germline V gene. This CDR3 region has 15 residues. Between the trimmed V and J ends, which lost 8 bases and 0 bases, there was a span of 13 bases. The CDR3 DNA follows: TGTGCCAGCCGGCCGGGCGTCGCAACTAATGAAAAACTGTTTTTT. Its translation is CASRPGVATNEKLFF.

The chain joins TRBV5-8 to TRBJ2-7; no firm D call. V was trimmed by 7 bases and J by 4 bases, leaving 12 bases between them. The CDR3 length is 12 residues. Germline values: CDR1 SGHTS, CDR2 YDEGEE. DNA for the CDR3: TGTGCCAGCGGAAGTCATCCTTACGAGCAGTACTTC. It encodes CASGSHPYEQYF.

The gene calls are TRBV30 and TRBJ1-1; TRBD1 agrees at 8 bases. CDR3 length equals 15 residues. Germline assignment: CDR1 GTSNPN and CDR2 SVGIG (reference sequence). With 0 bases clipped from V and 0 bases from J, the junction kept 3 bases outside the gene matches. CDR3: CAWSVAQGVNTEAFF. CDR3 nucleotides: TGTGCCTGGAGTGTTGCACAGGGGGTGAACACTGAAGCTTTCTTT.

The chain has TRBV9 and TRBJ2-7; 8 bases agree with TRBD1. This CDR3 has 14 amino acids. Germline-derived CDR1 and CDR2 are SGDLS and YYNGEE. The J segment lost 2 bases and the V segment lost 5 bases, leaving 6 bases of the junction unmatched. The CDR3 reads CASSASGQAYEQYF. CDR3 nucleotide sequence: TGTGCCAGCAGTGCCTCGGGACAGGCCTACGAGCAGTACTTC. Together with reference TRBV9 and TRBJ2-7, the CDR3 gives the full variable domain: DSGVTQTPKHLITATGQRVTLRCSPRSGDLSVYWYQQSLDQGLQFLIQYYNGEERAKGNILERFSAQQFPDLHSELNLSSLELGDSALYFCASSASGQAYEQYFGPGTRLTVT.

V usage is TRBV28 and J usage is TRBJ2-3, with 14 bases that match TRBD2. CDR3 length: 17 amino acids. V lost 3 bases to trimming and J lost 4 bases; unmatched junction nucleotides: 6. Germline assignment: CDR1 MDHEN and CDR2 SYDVKM. The CDR3 region has the DNA TGTGCCAGCAGTTTCCTTGGGACTAGCGGGAGTTCAGATACGCAGTATTTT. Encoded protein: CASSFLGTSGSSDTQYF. Drawing the rest from reference TRBV28 and TRBJ2-3, the complete variable domain is DVKVTQSSRYLVKRTGEKVFLECVQDMDHENMFWYRQDPGLGLRLIYFSYDVKMKEKGDIPEGYSVSREKKERFSLILESASTNQTSMYLCASSFLGTSGSSDTQYFGPGTRLTVL.

About this clone itself: Additional DNA sequences in this sample encode the identical CDR3. This chain uses TRBV20-1 with TRBJ2-7; D is possibly TRBD1 (5 bases). Germline assignment: CDR1 DFQATT and CDR2 SNEGSKA (reference sequence). Trimming stripped 5 bases from V and 6 bases from J, with 11 bases between. The CDR3 consists of 11 residues. This CDR3 is CSAQGVSEQYF. The CDR3 DNA is TGCAGTGCTCAAGGGGTTAGCGAGCAGTACTTC.